The next 22 T cell receptor beta chains were all read from a single sample in a study of blood T cell repertoires in COVID-19. The method was immunoSEQ multiplex PCR; TCRdb's version includes in-frame clones alone and lacks a portion of them. The data hold about 50,000 clones, with around 90% observed a single time. The sample taken for sequencing was peripheral blood. The receptors shown here come from a human donor in a cohort sampled during active COVID-19.

This rearrangement joins TRBV10-1 to TRBJ2-1, with TRBD2 as a possible D gene (7 bases). V lost 5 bases and J lost 10, with 15 bases in between. This CDR3 region has 13 residues. Germline V gene sequence: CDR1 WNHNN, CDR2 SYGVQD (reference sequence). CDR3 sequence reads: CASSPGRDTEQFF. The CDR3 nucleotides read TGCGCCAGCAGTCCAGGGAGGGACACGGAGCAGTTCTTC.

This sequence joins TRBV5-1 and TRBJ1-4; D is uncertain. V lost 0 bases, J lost 3 bases, and 12 bases lay in between. This CDR3 has 16 amino acids. From germline, CDR1 is SGHRS and CDR2 YFSETQ. The CDR3 protein is CASSLARGSANEKLFF. For the CDR3, the DNA is TGCGCCAGCAGCTTGGCCCGAGGGAGTGCTAATGAAAAACTGTTTTTT. Combining the CDR3 with reference TRBV5-1 and TRBJ1-4 gives the whole variable domain KAGVTQTPRYLIKTRGQQVTLSCSPISGHRSVSWYQQTPGQGLQFLFEYFSETQRNKGNFPGRFSGRQFSNSRSEMNVSTLELGDSALYLCASSLARGSANEKLFFGSGTQLSVL.

The chain uses TRBV4-1 and TRBJ2-3, with a weak D call TRBD2 (5 bases). The CDR3 runs to 18 residues. Trimming left V 5 bases short and J 2 bases short, with 23 bases between. Germline lookup yields CDR1 MGHRA and CDR2 YSYEKL. DNA for the CDR3: TGCGCCAGCAGCTCATACTCTTCCGGGGTCAAAGTCACAGATACGCAGTATTTT. It codes for CASSSYSSGVKVTDTQYF.

This chain joins TRBV5-1 and TRBJ1-6; TRBD1 is a possible D gene (5 bases). From germline, CDR1 is SGHRS and CDR2 YFSETQ. The germline V and J ends were trimmed by 4 bases and 9 bases, with 14 bases remaining between them. CDR3 length equals 14 residues. CDR3 residues: CASSPGDYGSPLHF. The CDR3 DNA is TGCGCCAGCAGCCCCGGGGACTACGGTTCACCCCTCCACTTT.

The J gene is TRBJ2-7, the V gene TRBV6-5; no reliable D call. Germline V gives CDR1 MNHEY, CDR2 SVGAGI. Trimming stripped 0 bases from V and 3 bases from J, with 12 bases between. The CDR3 loop spans 15 amino acids. The CDR3 nucleotides read TGTGCCAGCAGTTACTCGAGTTCTAGTCTCTACGAGCAGTACTTC. Its protein product is CASSYSSSSLYEQYF.

The chain carries TRBV2 and TRBJ2-7; a possible D gene is TRBD2 (7 bases). Germline V gene lookup returns CDR1 SNHLY and CDR2 FYNNEI. The CDR3 is 12 amino acids. The V end lost 5 bases, the J end lost 9 bases, and 14 bases lay between the germline ends. The CDR3 DNA is TGTGCCAGCAGTCAGGGGCCTAGCGGGCAGTACGTC. Translated, it gives CASSQGPSGQYV.

The V gene is TRBV19, the J gene TRBJ1-5; no firm D call. Trimming removed 6 bases from V and 2 bases from J, with 14 bases in between. Per the germline V gene, CDR1 is LNHDA and CDR2 is SQIVND (reference sequence). The CDR3 runs 15 residues. CDR3 sequence (DNA): TGTGCCAGTAGGAAAGGGTTCGGGGGCAATCAGCCCCAGCATTTT. This encodes CASRKGFGGNQPQHF.

In DNA form, the CDR3 reads TGTGCCAGCAGTTATACAGAAATATTCTATGGCTACACCTTC. Encoded protein: CASSYTEIFYGYTF. The chain couples TRBV28 to TRBJ1-2; D not resolved. Germline-derived CDR1 and CDR2 are MDHEN and SYDVKM. V lost 4 bases to trimming and J lost 4 bases, with 13 bases between them. The CDR3 consists of 14 residues.

This chain uses TRBV27 with TRBJ2-3; 10 bases agree with TRBD1. Germline lookup yields CDR1 MNHEY and CDR2 SMNVEV (reference sequence). Unmatched junction bases numbered 2, after V lost 5 bases and J lost 3 bases. The CDR3 has 14 residues. The chain's CDR3 is CASSPGQGTDTQYF. CDR3 in DNA: TGTGCCAGCAGTCCGGGACAGGGGACAGATACGCAGTATTTT.

The CDR3 nucleotides are TGTGCCAGCAGGAGAGGACAGTCGCCGGCCTACGAGCAGTACGTC. Its translation: CASRRGQSPAYEQYV. The chain links TRBV5-5 to TRBJ2-7; D is possibly TRBD1 (6 bases). Germline assignment: CDR1 SGHKS and CDR2 YYEKEE (reference sequence). Trimming removed 5 bases from V and 2 bases from J, with 17 bases in between. This CDR3 spans 15 amino acids.

In its sample, this clone was seen once. V and J are TRBV28 and TRBJ1-5; the match to TRBD1 covers 8 bases. The CDR3 contains 16 residues. The germline V gene has CDR1 MDHEN and CDR2 SYDVKM. With 1 base clipped from V and 6 bases from J, the junction kept 8 bases outside the gene matches. CDR3 region: CASSLFGQGGGQPQHF. The CDR3 region has the DNA TGTGCCAGCAGTTTATTTGGACAGGGCGGGGGTCAGCCCCAGCATTTT. The variable domain in full, completed from reference TRBV28 and TRBJ1-5, reads DVKVTQSSRYLVKRTGEKVFLECVQDMDHENMFWYRQDPGLGLRLIYFSYDVKMKEKGDIPEGYSVSREKKERFSLILESASTNQTSMYLCASSLFGQGGGQPQHFGDGTRLSIL.

The chain has TRBV18 and TRBJ1-1, with TRBD1 matching over 7 bases. CDR1 is KGHSH, CDR2 LQKENI, per germline. V dropped 3 bases and J dropped 3; count of bases not matched to a gene: 4. This CDR3 is 14 amino acids long. The DNA of the CDR3 is TGTGCCAGCTCACCTTGGACAGGAGACACTGAAGCTTTCTTT. Protein: CASSPWTGDTEAFF.

This clone is a singleton in its sample. The J gene is TRBJ2-7, the V gene TRBV10-2; 8 bases agree with TRBD1. J was trimmed by 5 bases and V by 3 bases; bases with no gene match: 12. The CDR3 has 16 residues. The germline V gene has CDR1 WSHSY and CDR2 SAAADI. For the CDR3, the DNA is TGCGCCAGCAGTGATTGGACAGGGAATCTATTCCACGAGCAGTACTTC. Its translation is CASSDWTGNLFHEQYF.

In its sample, this clone was seen once. The chain recombines TRBV28 with TRBJ2-7; D is undetermined. V lost 8 bases, J lost 2 bases, and 13 bases lay in between. The CDR3 contains 13 residues. Germline V gives CDR1 MDHEN, CDR2 SYDVKM. This CDR3 is CASLGAAAYEQYF. The CDR3 nucleotides are TGTGCCAGCCTAGGTGCGGCCGCCTACGAGCAGTACTTC.

This chain connects TRBV9 to TRBJ2-1, with D maybe TRBD2 (5 bases). V lost 3 bases and J lost 8, with 21 bases in between. The CDR3 has 16 residues. Germline loops: CDR1 SGDLS, CDR2 YYNGEE. CDR3 coding DNA: TGTGCCAGCAGCGCTTGGGAAGGACTCCAACCCCATGAGCAGTTCTTC. Its protein product is CASSAWEGLQPHEQFF.

The chain employs TRBV25-1 and TRBJ1-3; D possibly corresponds to TRBD1 (6 bases). The CDR3 consists of 15 residues. Per germline, CDR1 MGHDK and CDR2 SYGVNS. V lost 2 bases and J lost 2, with 10 bases in between. CDR3: CASSEPGVTGNTIYF. CDR3 coding DNA: TGTGCCAGCAGTGAACCAGGGGTAACTGGAAACACCATATATTTT.

This rearrangement joins TRBV28 to TRBJ1-2, with D possibly being TRBD1 (5 bases). With 6 bases removed from V and 5 bases from J, the gap between germline ends came to 16 bases. The CDR3 is made up of 14 amino acids. The germline gives CDR1 MDHEN, CDR2 SYDVKM. The CDR3 DNA reads TGTGCCAGCAGCTCAGGGACTCCTTTTTATGGCTACACCTTC. The encoded protein is CASSSGTPFYGYTF.

The V call is TRBV5-1, the J call TRBJ1-2, with D unclear. CDR1 and CDR2 from the germline V gene are SGHRS and YFSETQ. CDR3 length: 15 amino acids. The V and J ends lost 0 bases and 2 bases respectively, with 11 bases between them. This CDR3 is CASSLGWPENYGYTF. CDR3 sequence (DNA): TGCGCCAGCAGCTTGGGGTGGCCAGAAAACTATGGCTACACCTTC.

The V call is TRBV27, the J call TRBJ1-2; TRBD1 aligns across 8 bases. The CDR3 is 14 amino acids. The germline V gene encodes CDR1 MNHEY and CDR2 SMNVEV (reference sequence). Unmatched junction bases numbered 8, after V lost 6 bases and J lost 5 bases. CDR3 in DNA: TGTGCCAGCAGACGAGGACAGGGAGGGTATGGCTACACCTTC. It encodes CASRRGQGGYGYTF.

The chain recombines TRBV20-1 with TRBJ2-7; TRBD1 might be the D (5 bases). CDR3 size: 10 residues. With 5 bases removed from V and 6 bases from J, the gap between germline ends came to 8 bases. Germline assignment: CDR1 DFQATT and CDR2 SNEGSKA (reference sequence). The CDR3 loop is CSAFRGEQYF. The CDR3 DNA is TGCAGTGCTTTTAGGGGCGAGCAGTACTTC.

V and J are TRBV25-1 and TRBJ2-7; D uncertain. Per germline, CDR1 MGHDK and CDR2 SYGVNS. Trimming left V 10 bases short and J 6 bases short, with 13 bases between. The CDR3 has 11 amino acids. CDR3 protein: CATKYLLEQYF. For the CDR3, the DNA is TGTGCCACCAAATACCTACTCGAGCAGTACTTC.

V is TRBV7-2 and J is TRBJ1-1, with TRBD1 matching 7 bases. This CDR3 contains 14 residues. Germline CDR1 and CDR2: SGHTA and FQGNSA. With 2 bases clipped from V and 5 bases from J, the junction kept 5 bases outside the gene matches. DNA of the CDR3: TGTGCCAGCAGCTTATTAGGGGGCGGGACTGAAGCTTTCTTT. Protein sequence: CASSLLGGGTEAFF. The full variable domain, its missing parts supplied by reference TRBV7-2 and TRBJ1-1, is GAGVSQSPSNKVTEKGKDVELRCDPISGHTALYWYRQSLGQGLEFLIYFQGNSAPDKSGLPSDRFSAERTGGSVSTLTIQRTQQEDSAVYLCASSLLGGGTEAFFGQGTRLTVV.